This T cell receptor (beta chain) was recovered during a study of CD8+CD57+ T cells in acquired aplastic anemia. Study outcomes and limitations: Around 30 was the count of CD8+ CDR3 sequences that patients shared with controls. For CD8+ Simpson's diversity, patients and controls showed no significant difference.

The germline gives CDR1 MNHEY, CDR2 SMNVEV (reference sequence). V dropped 5 bases and J dropped 6 bases, with 14 bases sitting between them. The CDR3 has 13 residues. This clonotype occurred many times. Its antigen is still unknown. Investigators profiled TCR beta VDJ and CDR3 from genomic DNA template. TCRdb fed the reads into MiXCR, producing one record per CDR3 protein. The profile shows around 170,000 distinct CDR3 sequences, around 47% of them singletons. Patients included in sequencing had previously demonstrated CD8+CD57+ cell expansion by flow cytometry. Diagnosis of severe acquired aplastic anemia applied to all patients. Blood was sampled before the patients had received any therapy.

The chain is built from TRBV27 and TRBJ2-7; D possibly uses TRBD1 or TRBD2 (5 bases each). What was sequenced was sorted CD4+, CD8+, or CD8+CD57+ T cells (not recorded which) from PBMCs. This clonotype was sampled from a human donor with aplastic anemia. The CDR3 protein is CASSPFREPEQYF. The DNA of the CDR3 is TGTGCCAGCAGTCCGTTCAGGGAGCCCGAGCAGTACTTC.